This is a list of T cell receptor beta chains from one sample in a study of Tregs in tolerant kidney transplant recipients. Data came from immunoSEQ multiplex PCR; TCRdb stores just in-frame clones and leaves some out. This sample has some 240,000 clones, with around 81% found just once. Sequenced: CD4+ T cells from blood. The receptors shown here come from a human donor in good health. CDR3s include the opening cysteine and the closing phenylalanine or tryptophan. A D gene is named only where the DNA matches it firmly. Where a row states a size, it is once, few, many or the class of an expanded clone; other rows omit it.

-	TRBV29-1	-	TRBJ1-3	TGCAGCGTTGGCAGCCAGAGCTCTGGAAACACCATATATTTT	CSVGSQSSGNTIYF
-	TRBV4-2	-	TRBJ2-5	TGTGCCAGCAGCCAAGATGGTACAGGGTTGGAGACCCAGTACTTC	CASSQDGTGLETQYF
TRBD1	TRBV9	once	TRBJ2-5	TGTGCCAGCGCCAAAGGGTTAACAGGGGGCGCGGGGACGGAGACCCAGTACTTC	CASAKGLTGGAGTETQYF
-	TRBV5-4	-	TRBJ2-2	TGTGCCAGCAGTTTAGGGGCGGCTCGAACCGGGGAGCTGTTTTTT	CASSLGAARTGELFF
-	TRBV5-1	-	TRBJ2-7	TGCGCCAGCAGCTTGAAAATGACAGGCTACGAGCAGTACTTC	CASSLKMTGYEQYF
-	TRBV5-6	-	TRBJ2-1	TGTGCCAGCAGCTTGCCGGGGAGAACAGTGGATGAGCAGTTCTTC	CASSLPGRTVDEQFF
-	TRBV19	-	TRBJ1-2	TGTGCCAGTAGTATACAGGCAGGGTCCTATGGCTACACCTTC	CASSIQAGSYGYTF
-	TRBV6-5	-	TRBJ1-1	TGTGCCAGCAGTTACGGTCGGGGTTCGGGTGAAGCTTTCTTT	CASSYGRGSGEAFF
-	TRBV21-1	once	TRBJ2-1	TGTGCCAGCAGCTACGACTACAATGAGCAGTTCTTC	CASSYDYNEQFF
-	TRBV9	few	TRBJ1-2	TGTGCCAGCAGCCCCTACATAGCTCGTGGCTACACCTTC	CASSPYIARGYTF
-	TRBV30	-	TRBJ1-2	TGTGCCTGGTTTTTGGGGGCAGGGTATGGCTACACCTTC	CAWFLGAGYGYTF
-	TRBV30	-	TRBJ2-7	TGTGCCTGGAGTGTGGGGTACGAGCAGTACTTC	CAWSVGYEQYF
-	TRBV19	-	TRBJ1-3	TGTGCCAGTAGTATATCGGGACGCAAAAACTCTGGAAACACCATATATTTT	CASSISGRKNSGNTIYF
TRBD2	TRBV7-9	-	TRBJ2-1	TGTGCCAGCACCTGGAGCGGGAGCACGCGCAATGAGCAGTTCTTC	CASTWSGSTRNEQFF
-	TRBV20-1	-	TRBJ2-3	TGCAGTGCTAGAGAACGGGATACGCAGTATTTT	CSARERDTQYF
-	TRBV5-8	-	TRBJ1-1	TGTGCCAGCAGCCAGGGACGGTCGAACACTGAAGCTTTCTTT	CASSQGRSNTEAFF
-	TRBV6-5	-	TRBJ1-1	TGTGCCAGCAGTTACTCGGCGGGGGGAAACACTGAAGCTTTCTTT	CASSYSAGGNTEAFF
TRBD1	TRBV27	-	TRBJ2-5	TGTGCCAGCAGTTACAGGGGGATTGGGACCCAGTACTTC	CASSYRGIGTQYF
-	TRBV10-2	-	TRBJ1-3	TGCGCCAGCAAGGGGGGAGCTGGAAACACCATATATTTT	CASKGGAGNTIYF
TRBD1	TRBV5-1	-	TRBJ2-7	TGCGCCAGCAGCTGGCCGGGACAGGGGCGCGAGCAGTACTTC	CASSWPGQGREQYF
-	TRBV12-2	-	TRBJ2-3	TGTGCAAGTCGCGGAGATACGCAGTATTTT	CASRGDTQYF
TRBD1	TRBV4-2	few	TRBJ2-5	TGTGCCAGCAGCCAAAGGGGACAGGGGGAGACCCAGTACTTC	CASSQRGQGETQYF
-	TRBV6-5	-	TRBJ2-7	TGTGCCAGCAGGATTCCAGGGGGAGGCTACGAGCAGTACTTC	CASRIPGGGYEQYF
-	TRBV5-1	once	TRBJ1-1	TGCGCCAGCAGCCAGTTGACCCCCACTGAAGCTTTCTTT	CASSQLTPTEAFF
TRBD2	TRBV19	-	TRBJ2-1	TGTGCCAGTATGTGGGGGACTAGCGGGAGTCAGCAGTTCTTC	CASMWGTSGSQQFF
-	TRBV5-4	-	TRBJ2-7	TGTGCCAGCAGCTCCTATGACCGACTTCGAGGCTACGAGCAGTACTTC	CASSSYDRLRGYEQYF
-	TRBV6-1	-	TRBJ1-2	TGTGCCAGCACGACAGACAACTATGGCTACACCTTC	CASTTDNYGYTF
-	TRBV2	-	TRBJ2-2	TGTGCCAGCAGTGACCCTCAGCTAGCTCTCCGGGATCCCGTTGGGGAGCTGTTTTTT	CASSDPQLALRDPVGELFF
TRBD1	TRBV5-1	-	TRBJ2-5	TGCGCCAGCAGCTTGGGCCCGGGACAGGAGACCCAGTACTTC	CASSLGPGQETQYF
-	TRBV2	-	TRBJ2-7	TGTGCCAGCAAGGGGGACACTCTCGAGCAGTACTTC	CASKGDTLEQYF
-	TRBV5-4	-	TRBJ1-1	TGTGCCAGCAGCTCCCCACAGGGAGGGAGGACTGAAGCTTTCTTT	CASSSPQGGRTEAFF
-	TRBV27	-	TRBJ1-5	TGTGCCAGCAGTTTAGAGGGTGGTGGTAGGGGGGTGCCCCAGCATTTT	CASSLEGGGRGVPQHF